This T cell receptor beta chain was profiled in a study of prognosis after radiotherapy for stage I lung cancer. Findings of the study overall: Differing TRBV and TRBJ gene usage was reportedly seen between patients with and without metastases.

Genomic DNA provided the template from which TCR beta CDR3 was amplified by two-round multiplex PCR. The first PCR round targeted every TRBV and TRBJ gene with specific primers. In TCRdb, the multiplex PCR reads were re-called with MiXCR into one record per CDR3 protein. The data show around 25,000 distinct CDR3 sequences, 36% seen once. With regard to this clonotype: Its antigen is unknown.

The CDR3 consists of 18 residues. Collection of peripheral blood, in a volume of six milliliters, was performed at each of two time points. The material was PBMCs, obtained before or after stereotactic body radiation therapy (not recorded which). This receptor was identified in a donor over 45 with non-small cell lung cancer. V gene TRBV12-1 combines with J gene TRBJ2-1; TRBD2 is taken as the D call from the table, unchecked against the DNA. TRBV12-1 is annotated as a pseudogene. The CDR3 sequence is CASSPHPPSGLAVNEQFF. In DNA, the CDR3 is TGTGCCAGCAGCCCCCATCCTCCGTCGGGACTAGCGGTCAATGAGCAGTTCTTC.